This TCR beta chain was captured in a study of human T cells and chemical hapten exposure. Study-wide context: In the sensitization step, 2% DPC was placed on 2 cm by 2 cm of upper inner arm skin. There were weekly diphenylcyclopropenone doses to the scalp for patients throughout the approximately 24-week study.

TCRdb fed the RACE reads into MiXCR, producing one record per CDR3 protein. The sample holds more than 80,000 distinct CDR3 sequences, about 10% seen once. This clonotype was seen many times. V lost 5 bases and J lost 5; bases outside the gene matches: 9. The CDR3 spans 15 residues. Germline V CDR1 and CDR2: SGHAT, FQNNGV. Time point meaning: patch test 3, about 24 weeks after DPC sensitization. Treatment in this sample: therapeutic diphenylcyclopropenone sensitization with weekly scalp DPC. Sequencing was performed on whole blood, taken in connection with sensitization to the hapten diphenylcyclopropenone (DPC). This sequence was found in a woman aged 45-65 years with alopecia areata. Some clones in this sample may be carry-over from other donors' samples. J is TRBJ2-1 and V is TRBV11-2; TRBD2 matches at 7 bases. For the CDR3, the DNA is TGTGCCAGCAGCCCTGGACTAGTATTCGACAATGAGCAGTTCTTC. Protein: CASSPGLVFDNEQFF.